This T cell receptor (beta chain) was recovered during a study of blood T cell repertoires in COVID-19. Study in general: Acute and convalescent COVID-19 samples came from the United States, Italy and Spain. PBMCs, B-cell-depleted T cells, or T cells were the source of the cDNA or gDNA that made up the material.

The CDR3 runs 15 residues. Germline V gives CDR1 SGHTA, CDR2 FQGNSA. The V and J ends lost 5 bases and 0 bases, in that order; junction bases with no gene match: 4. This clone was counted a single time. Authors' processing steps: Nucleated cell counts were estimated from reference gene primer amplification. The assay was immunoSEQ multiplex PCR, and TCRdb's table has in-frame clones only and misses some. V and J calls and clone size come straight from that table; D and trimming were deduced from the DNA. The sample shows roughly 300,000 clones, about four fifths of them seen only once. The chain employs TRBV7-2 and TRBJ2-1; 7 bases fit TRBD2. Sequenced sample: peripheral blood. The sequence was collected from a woman in her fifties or sixties who had recovered from COVID-19. CDR3: CASSLSGYSYNEQFF. The CDR3 coding sequence is TGTGCCAGCAGCCTTAGCGGGTACTCCTACAATGAGCAGTTCTTC.